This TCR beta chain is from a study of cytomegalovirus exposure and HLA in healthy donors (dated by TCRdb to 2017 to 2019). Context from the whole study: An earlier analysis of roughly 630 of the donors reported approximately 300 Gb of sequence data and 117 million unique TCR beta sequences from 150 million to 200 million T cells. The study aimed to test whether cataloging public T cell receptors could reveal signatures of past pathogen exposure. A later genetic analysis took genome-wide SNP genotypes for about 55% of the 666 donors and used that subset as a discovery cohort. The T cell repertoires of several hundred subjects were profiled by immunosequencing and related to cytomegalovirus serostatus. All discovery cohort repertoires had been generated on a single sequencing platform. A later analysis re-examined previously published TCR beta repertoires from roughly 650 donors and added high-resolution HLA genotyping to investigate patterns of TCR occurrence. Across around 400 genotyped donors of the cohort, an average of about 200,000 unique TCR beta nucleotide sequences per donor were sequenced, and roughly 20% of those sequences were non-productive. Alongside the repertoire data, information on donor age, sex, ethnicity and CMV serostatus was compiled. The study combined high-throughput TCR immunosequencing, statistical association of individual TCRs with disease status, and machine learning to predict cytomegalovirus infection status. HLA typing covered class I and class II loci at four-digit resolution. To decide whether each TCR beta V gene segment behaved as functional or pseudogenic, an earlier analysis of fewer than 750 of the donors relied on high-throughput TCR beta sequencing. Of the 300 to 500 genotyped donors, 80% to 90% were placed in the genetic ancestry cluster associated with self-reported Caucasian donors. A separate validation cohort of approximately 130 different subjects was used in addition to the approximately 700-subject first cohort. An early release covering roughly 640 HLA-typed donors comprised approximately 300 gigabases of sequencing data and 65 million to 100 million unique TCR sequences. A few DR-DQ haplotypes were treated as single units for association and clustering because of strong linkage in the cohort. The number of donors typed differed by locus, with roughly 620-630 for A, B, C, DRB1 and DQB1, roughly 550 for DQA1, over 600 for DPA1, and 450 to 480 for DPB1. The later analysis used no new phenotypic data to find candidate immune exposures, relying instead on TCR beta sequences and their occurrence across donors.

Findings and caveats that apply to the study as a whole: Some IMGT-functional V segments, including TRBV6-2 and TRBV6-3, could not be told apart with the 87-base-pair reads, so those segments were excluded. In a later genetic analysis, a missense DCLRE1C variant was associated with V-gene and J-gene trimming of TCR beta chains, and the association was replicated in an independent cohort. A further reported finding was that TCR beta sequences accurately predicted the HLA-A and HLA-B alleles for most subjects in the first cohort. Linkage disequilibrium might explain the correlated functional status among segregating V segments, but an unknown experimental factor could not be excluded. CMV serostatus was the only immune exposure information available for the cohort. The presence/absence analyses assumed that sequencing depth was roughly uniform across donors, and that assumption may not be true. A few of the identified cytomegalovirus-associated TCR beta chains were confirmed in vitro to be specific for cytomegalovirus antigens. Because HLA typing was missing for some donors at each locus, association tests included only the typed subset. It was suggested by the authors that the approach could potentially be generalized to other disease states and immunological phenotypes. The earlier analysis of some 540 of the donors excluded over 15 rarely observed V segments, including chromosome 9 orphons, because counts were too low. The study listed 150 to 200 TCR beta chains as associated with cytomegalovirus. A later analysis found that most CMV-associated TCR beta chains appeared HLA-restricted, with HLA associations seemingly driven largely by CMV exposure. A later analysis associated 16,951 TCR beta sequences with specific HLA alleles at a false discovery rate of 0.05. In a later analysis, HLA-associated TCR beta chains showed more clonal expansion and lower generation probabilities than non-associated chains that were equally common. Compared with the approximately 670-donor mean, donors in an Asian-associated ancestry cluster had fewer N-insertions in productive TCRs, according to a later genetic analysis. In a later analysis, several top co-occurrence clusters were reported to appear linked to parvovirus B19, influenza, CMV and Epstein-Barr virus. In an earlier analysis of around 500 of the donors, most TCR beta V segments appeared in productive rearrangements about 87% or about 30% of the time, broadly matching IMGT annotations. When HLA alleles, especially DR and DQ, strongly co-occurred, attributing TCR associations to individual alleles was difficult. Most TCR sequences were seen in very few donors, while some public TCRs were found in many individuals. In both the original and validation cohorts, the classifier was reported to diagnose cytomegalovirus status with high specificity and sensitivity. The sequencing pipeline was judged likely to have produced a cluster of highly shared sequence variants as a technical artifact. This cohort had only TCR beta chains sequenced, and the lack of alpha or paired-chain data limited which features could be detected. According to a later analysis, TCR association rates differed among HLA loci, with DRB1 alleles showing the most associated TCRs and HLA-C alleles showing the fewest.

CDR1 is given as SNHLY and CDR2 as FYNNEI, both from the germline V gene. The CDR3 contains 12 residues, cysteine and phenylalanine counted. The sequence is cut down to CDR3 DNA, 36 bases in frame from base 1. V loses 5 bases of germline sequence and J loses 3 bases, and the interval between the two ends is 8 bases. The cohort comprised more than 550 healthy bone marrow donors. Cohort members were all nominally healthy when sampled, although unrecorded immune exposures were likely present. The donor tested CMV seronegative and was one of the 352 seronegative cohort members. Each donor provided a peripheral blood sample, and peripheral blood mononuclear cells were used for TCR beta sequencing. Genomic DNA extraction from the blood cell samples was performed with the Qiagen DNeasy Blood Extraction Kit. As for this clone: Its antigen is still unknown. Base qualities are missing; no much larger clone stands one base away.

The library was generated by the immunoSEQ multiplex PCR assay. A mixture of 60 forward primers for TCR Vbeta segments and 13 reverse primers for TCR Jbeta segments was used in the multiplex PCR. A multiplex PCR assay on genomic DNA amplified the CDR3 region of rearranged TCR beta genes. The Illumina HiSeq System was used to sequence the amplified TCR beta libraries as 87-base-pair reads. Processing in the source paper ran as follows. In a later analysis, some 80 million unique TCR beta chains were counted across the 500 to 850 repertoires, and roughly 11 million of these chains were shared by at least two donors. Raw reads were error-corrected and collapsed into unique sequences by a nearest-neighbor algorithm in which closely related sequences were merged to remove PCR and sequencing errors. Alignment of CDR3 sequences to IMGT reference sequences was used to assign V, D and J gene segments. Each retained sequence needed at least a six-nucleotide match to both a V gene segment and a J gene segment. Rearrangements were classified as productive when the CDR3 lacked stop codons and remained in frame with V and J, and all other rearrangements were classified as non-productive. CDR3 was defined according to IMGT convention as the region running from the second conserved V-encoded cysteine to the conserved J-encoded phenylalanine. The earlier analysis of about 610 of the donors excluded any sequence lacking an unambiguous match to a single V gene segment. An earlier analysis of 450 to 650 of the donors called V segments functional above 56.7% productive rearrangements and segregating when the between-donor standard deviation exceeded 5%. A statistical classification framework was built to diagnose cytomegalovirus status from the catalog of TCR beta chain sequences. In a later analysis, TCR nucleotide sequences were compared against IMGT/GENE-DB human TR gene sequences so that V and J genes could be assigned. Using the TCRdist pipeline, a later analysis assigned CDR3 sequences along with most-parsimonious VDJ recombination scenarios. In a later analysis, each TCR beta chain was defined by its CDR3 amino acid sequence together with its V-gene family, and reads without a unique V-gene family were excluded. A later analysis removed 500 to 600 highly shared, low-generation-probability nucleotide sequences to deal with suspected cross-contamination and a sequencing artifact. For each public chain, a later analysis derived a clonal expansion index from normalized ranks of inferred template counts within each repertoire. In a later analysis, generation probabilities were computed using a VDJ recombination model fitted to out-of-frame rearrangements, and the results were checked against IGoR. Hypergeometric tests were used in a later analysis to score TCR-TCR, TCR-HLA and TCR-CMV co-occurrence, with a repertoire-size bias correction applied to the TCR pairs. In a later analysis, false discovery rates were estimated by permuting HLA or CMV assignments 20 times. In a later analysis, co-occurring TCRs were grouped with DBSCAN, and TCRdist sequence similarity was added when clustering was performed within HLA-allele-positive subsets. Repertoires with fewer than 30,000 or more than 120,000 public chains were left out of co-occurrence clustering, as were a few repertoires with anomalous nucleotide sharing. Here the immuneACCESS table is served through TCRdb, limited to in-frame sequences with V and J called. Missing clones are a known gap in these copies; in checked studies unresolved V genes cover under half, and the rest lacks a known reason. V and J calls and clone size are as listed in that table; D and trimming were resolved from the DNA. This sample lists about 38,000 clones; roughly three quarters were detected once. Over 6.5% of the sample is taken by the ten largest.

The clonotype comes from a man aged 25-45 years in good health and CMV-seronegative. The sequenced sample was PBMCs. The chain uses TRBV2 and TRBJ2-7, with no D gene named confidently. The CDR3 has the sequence CASSTPHYEQYF. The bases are TGTGCCAGCAGTACGCCACACTACGAGCAGTACTTC. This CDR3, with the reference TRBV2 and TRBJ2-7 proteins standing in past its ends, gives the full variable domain EPEVTQTPSHQVTQMGQEVILRCVPISNHLYFYWYRQILGQKVEFLVSFYNNEISEKSEIFDDQFSVERPDGSNFTLKIRSTKLEDSAMYFCASSTPHYEQYFGPGTRLTVT.